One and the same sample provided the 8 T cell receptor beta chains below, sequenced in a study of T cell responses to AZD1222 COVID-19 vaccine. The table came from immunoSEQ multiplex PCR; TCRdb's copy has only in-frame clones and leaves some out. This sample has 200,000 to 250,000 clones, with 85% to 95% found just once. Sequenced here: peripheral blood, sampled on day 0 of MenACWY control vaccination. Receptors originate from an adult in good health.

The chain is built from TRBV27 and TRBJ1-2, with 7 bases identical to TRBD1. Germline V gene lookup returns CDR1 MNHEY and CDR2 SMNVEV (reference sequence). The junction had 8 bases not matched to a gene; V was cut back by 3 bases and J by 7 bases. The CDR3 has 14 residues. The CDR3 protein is CASSFNRGGSGYTF. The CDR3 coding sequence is TGTGCCAGCAGTTTTAACAGGGGCGGAAGTGGCTACACCTTC.

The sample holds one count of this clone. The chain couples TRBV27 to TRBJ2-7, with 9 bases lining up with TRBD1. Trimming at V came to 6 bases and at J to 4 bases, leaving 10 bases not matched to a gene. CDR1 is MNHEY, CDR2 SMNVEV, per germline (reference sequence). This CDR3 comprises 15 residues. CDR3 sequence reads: CASRHTGGAGYEQYF. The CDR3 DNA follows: TGTGCCAGCAGGCACACAGGGGGCGCGGGGTACGAGCAGTACTTC.

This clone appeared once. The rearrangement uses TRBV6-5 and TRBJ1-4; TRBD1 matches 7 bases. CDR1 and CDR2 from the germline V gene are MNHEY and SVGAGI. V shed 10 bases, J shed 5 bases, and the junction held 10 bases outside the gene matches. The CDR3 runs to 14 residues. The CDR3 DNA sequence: TGTGCCATCGAAGGGGACAGATGGAATGAAAAACTGTTTTTT. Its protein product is CAIEGDRWNEKLFF.

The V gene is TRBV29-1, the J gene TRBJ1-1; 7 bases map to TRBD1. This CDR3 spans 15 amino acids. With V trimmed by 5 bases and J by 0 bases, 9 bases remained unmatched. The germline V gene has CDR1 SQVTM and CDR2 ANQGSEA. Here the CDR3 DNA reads TGCAGCGTTACCCAAGGGGGCGCATTGAACACTGAAGCTTTCTTT. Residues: CSVTQGGALNTEAFF.

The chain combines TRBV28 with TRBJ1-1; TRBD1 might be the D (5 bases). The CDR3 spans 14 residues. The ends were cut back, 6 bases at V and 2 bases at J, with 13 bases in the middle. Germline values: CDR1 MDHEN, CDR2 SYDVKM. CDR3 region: CASSQGSANTEAFF. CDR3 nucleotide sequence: TGTGCCAGCAGCCAGGGTTCGGCAAACACTGAAGCTTTCTTT.

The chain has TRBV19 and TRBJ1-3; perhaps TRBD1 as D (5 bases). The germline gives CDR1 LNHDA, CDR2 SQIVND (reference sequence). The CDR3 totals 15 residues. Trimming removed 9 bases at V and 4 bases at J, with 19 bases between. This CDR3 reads CASRRRGEAGNTIYF. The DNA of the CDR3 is TGTGCCAGCCGACGAAGGGGAGAGGCCGGAAACACCATATATTTT.

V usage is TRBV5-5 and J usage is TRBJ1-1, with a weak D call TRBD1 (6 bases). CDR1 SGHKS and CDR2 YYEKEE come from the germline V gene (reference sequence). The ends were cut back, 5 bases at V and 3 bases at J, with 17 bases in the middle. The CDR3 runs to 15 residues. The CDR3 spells CASSLGGSGHTEAFF. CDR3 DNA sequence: TGTGCCAGCAGTCTAGGGGGGAGTGGTCACACTGAAGCTTTCTTT.

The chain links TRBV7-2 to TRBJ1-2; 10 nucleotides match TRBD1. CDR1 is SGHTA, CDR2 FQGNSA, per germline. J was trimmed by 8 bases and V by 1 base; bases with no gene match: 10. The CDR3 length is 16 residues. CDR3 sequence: CASSLVNGQGGRGYTF. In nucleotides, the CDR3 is TGTGCCAGCAGCTTAGTAAACGGACAGGGGGGCAGAGGCTACACCTTC.